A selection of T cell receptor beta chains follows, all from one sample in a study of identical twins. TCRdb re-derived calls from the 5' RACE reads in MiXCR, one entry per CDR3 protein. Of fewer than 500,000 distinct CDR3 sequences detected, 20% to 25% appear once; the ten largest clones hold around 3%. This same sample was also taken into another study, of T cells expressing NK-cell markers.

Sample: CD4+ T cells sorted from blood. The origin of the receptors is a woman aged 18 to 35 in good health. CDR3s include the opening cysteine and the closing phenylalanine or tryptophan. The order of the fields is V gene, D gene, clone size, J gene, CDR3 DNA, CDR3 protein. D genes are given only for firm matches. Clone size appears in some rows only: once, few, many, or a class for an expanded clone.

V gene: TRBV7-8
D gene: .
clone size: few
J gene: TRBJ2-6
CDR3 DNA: TGTGCCAGCAGCCCGACAGGCCATAGCTCTGGGGCCAACGTCCTGACTTTC
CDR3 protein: CASSPTGHSSGANVLTF

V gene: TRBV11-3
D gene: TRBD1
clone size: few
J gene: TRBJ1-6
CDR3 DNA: TGTGCCAGCAGCCGGACAGGGGATTATTCACCCCTCCACTTT
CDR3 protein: CASSRTGDYSPLHF

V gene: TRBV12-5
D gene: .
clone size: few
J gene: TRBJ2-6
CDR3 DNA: TGTGCTAGTGGTTTGGGGGCCAACGTCCTGACTTTC
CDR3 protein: CASGLGANVLTF

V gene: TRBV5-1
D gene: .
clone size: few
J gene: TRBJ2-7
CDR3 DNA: TGCGCCAGCGGACTAGGGGGCTACGAGCAGTACTTC
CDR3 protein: CASGLGGYEQYF

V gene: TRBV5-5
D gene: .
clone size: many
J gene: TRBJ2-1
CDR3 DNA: TGTGCCAGCAGCTTAGGTCCCTCCTACAATGAGCAGTTCTTC
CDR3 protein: CASSLGPSYNEQFF

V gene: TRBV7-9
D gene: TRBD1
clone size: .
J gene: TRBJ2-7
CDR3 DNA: TGTGCCAGCAGCTGGAACAGGGGCGAGCAGTACTTC
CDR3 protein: CASSWNRGEQYF

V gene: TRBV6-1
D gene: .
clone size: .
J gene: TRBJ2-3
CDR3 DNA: TGTGCCAGCAGTACGTCCCGGGGCACAGATACGCAGTATTTT
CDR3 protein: CASSTSRGTDTQYF

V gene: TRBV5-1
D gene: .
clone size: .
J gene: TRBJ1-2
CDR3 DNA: TGCGCCAGCAGCTTTGGAGAAGGGGGTGGCTACACCTTC
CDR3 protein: CASSFGEGGGYTF

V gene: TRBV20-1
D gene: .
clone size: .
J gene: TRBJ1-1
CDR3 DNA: TGCAGTGCTAGGAGGACCCCCTCGGCCACTGAAGCTTTCTTT
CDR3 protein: CSARRTPSATEAFF

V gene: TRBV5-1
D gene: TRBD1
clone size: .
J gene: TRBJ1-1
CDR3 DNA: TGCGCCAGCACCCTGACAGGGGGGGACACTGAAGCTTTCTTT
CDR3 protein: CASTLTGGDTEAFF

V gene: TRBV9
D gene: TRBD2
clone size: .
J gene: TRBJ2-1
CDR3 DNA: TGTGCCAGCAGCAGGAAACTAGCGGGAGTTAAGCAGTTCTTC
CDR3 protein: CASSRKLAGVKQFF

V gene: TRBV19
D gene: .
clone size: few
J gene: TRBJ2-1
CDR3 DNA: TGTGCCAGTAGTATAGATCCAGCGGGTACCTACAATGAGCAGTTCTTC
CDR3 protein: CASSIDPAGTYNEQFF

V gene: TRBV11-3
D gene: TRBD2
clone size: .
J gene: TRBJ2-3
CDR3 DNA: TGTGCCAGCAGCCCCGGGACTAGCGGGGTAAGCGCAGATACGCAGTATTTT
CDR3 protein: CASSPGTSGVSADTQYF

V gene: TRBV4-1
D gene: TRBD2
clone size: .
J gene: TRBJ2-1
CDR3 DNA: TGCGCCAGCAGCCCACATAGGGGTAGCGGGGTGGTCGATGAGCAGTTCTTC
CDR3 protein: CASSPHRGSGVVDEQFF

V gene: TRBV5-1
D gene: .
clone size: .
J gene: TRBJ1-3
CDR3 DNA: TGCGCCAGCAGGCCCCCCGGGACACAAAACACCATATATTTT
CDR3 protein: CASRPPGTQNTIYF

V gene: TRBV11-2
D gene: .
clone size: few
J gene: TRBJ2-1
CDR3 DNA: TGTGCCAGCAGCCCGCAGGGGTTTGAGCAGTTCTTC
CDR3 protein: CASSPQGFEQFF

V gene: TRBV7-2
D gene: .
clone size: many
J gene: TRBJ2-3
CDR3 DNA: TGTGCCAGCAGCTTAGCTCCTAGCACAGATACGCAGTATTTT
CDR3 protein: CASSLAPSTDTQYF

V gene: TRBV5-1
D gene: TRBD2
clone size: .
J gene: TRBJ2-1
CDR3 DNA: TGCGCCAGCAGCTTGGCCATAGCGGGAGGGAATGAGCAGTTCTTC
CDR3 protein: CASSLAIAGGNEQFF

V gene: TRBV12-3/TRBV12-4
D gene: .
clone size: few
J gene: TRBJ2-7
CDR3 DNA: TGTGCCAGCAGTCTCGACTCGGGACGTGCCTACGAGCAGTACTTC
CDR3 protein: CASSLDSGRAYEQYF

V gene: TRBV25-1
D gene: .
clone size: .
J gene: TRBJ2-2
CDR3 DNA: TGTGCCAGCAGTGAATTAGGGGGGTCGAACACCGGGGAGCTGTTTTTT
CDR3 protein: CASSELGGSNTGELFF

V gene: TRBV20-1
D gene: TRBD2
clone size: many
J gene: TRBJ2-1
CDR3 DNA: TGCAGTGCTCGTAGACTAGCGGGGGGGAACTACAATGAGCAGTTCTTC
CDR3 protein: CSARRLAGGNYNEQFF

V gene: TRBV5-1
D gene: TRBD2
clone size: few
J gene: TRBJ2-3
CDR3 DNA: TGCGCCAGCAGCTTGGGAGAGCGGGGGGGCCACGATACGCAGTATTTT
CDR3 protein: CASSLGERGGHDTQYF

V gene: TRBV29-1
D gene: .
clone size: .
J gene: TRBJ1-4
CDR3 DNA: TGCAGCGTTGGCAGGAGGAAGGAAAAACTGTTTTTT
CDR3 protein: CSVGRRKEKLFF

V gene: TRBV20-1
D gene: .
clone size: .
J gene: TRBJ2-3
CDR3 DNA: TGCAGTGCTAGAGCTCCTGGAATACCAGATACGCAGTATTTT
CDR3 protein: CSARAPGIPDTQYF

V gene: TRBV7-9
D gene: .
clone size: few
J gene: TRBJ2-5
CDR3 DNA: TGTGCCAGCAGCTTATGGGCTACAAGGGAGACCCAGTACTTC
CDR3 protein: CASSLWATRETQYF

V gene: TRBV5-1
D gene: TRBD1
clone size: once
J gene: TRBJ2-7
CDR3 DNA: TGCGCCAGCAGCGTTCGACAGGGGGTTTACGAGCAGTACTTC
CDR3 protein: CASSVRQGVYEQYF

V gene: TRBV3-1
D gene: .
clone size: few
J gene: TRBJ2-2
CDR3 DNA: TGTGCCAGCAACCAACTAGGGCTTACCGGGGAGCTGTTTTTT
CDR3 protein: CASNQLGLTGELFF

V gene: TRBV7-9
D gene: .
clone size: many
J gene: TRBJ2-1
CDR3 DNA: TGTGCCAGCAGGTTTTACGGGATGGCCGATGAGCAGTTCTTC
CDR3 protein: CASRFYGMADEQFF

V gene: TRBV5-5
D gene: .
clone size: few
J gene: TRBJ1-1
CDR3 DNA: TGTGCCAGCAGCTTGGCCGTAGGGACCGGGTGGACTGAAGCTTTCTTT
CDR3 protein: CASSLAVGTGWTEAFF

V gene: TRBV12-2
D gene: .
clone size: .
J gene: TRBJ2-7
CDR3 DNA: TGTGCAAGTCGCTTACCCCTCAGACTAGCGGCCTTCTACGAGCAGTACTTC
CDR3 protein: CASRLPLRLAAFYEQYF

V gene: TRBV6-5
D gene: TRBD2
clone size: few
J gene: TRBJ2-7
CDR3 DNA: TGTGCCAGCAGTTACTCGAGGGGACTAGCGGGAGGCGAGCAGTACTTC
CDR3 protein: CASSYSRGLAGGEQYF

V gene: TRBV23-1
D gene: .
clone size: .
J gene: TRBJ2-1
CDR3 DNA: TGCGCCAGCAGCCCCCCTCTTGGCGAGCAGTTCTTC
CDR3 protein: CASSPPLGEQFF

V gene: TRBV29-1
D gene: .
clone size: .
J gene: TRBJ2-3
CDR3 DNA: TGCAGCGTGGCCCCGGGGCGCACAGATACGCAGTATTTT
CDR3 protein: CSVAPGRTDTQYF

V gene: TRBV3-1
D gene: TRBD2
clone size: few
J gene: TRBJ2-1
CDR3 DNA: TGTGCCAGCAGCCCGACTAGCGGGAACCACAATGAGCAGTTCTTC
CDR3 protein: CASSPTSGNHNEQFF

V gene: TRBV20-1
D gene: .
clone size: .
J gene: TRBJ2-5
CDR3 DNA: TGCAGTGCTAGATTTCAAGAGACCCAGTACTTC
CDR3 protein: CSARFQETQYF

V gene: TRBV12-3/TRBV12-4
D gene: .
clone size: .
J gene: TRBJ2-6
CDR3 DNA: TGTGCCAGCGGCTCCTGGACAGCCCTGGGAAGTGGGGCCAACGTCCTGACTTTC
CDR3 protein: CASGSWTALGSGANVLTF

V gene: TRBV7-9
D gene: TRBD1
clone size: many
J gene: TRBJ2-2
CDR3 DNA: TGTGCCAGCAGCCCTGGACAGGTTTCGAACACCGGGGAGCTGTTTTTT
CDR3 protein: CASSPGQVSNTGELFF

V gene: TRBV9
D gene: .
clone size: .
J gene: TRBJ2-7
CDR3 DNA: TGTGCCAGCAGCGGGGGTTCAGGGACAATCTCCTACGAGCAGTACTTC
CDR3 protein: CASSGGSGTISYEQYF

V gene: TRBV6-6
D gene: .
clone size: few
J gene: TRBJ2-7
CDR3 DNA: TGTGCCAGCAGTCAACTATTAGGAGGGCAGTACTTC
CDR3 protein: CASSQLLGGQYF

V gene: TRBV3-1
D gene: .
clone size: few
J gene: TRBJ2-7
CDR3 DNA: TGTGCCAGCAGCCAAACGGGACGGAACTCCTACGAGCAGTACTTC
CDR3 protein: CASSQTGRNSYEQYF

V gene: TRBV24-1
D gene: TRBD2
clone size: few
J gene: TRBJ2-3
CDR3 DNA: TGTGCCACCAGCGCGACTAGCGGGGGATCAGATACGCAGTATTTT
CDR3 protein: CATSATSGGSDTQYF

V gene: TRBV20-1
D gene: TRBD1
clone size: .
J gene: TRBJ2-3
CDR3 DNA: TGCAGTGCTAGAGATCGCGGTCCTGGGACAGAGAGCACAGATACGCAGTATTTT
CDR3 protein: CSARDRGPGTESTDTQYF

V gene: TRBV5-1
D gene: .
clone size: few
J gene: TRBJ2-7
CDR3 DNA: TGCGCCAGCAGCTTAACAGGGCCCCACGAGCAGTACTTC
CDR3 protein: CASSLTGPHEQYF

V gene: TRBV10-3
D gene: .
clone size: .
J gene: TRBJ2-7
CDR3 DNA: TGTGCCATCAGTGAGGGGAATTGGAGCGACGAGCAGTACTTC
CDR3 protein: CAISEGNWSDEQYF

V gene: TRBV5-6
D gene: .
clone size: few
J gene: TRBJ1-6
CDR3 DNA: TGTGCCAGCAGCAAGCGGGACGGGTCACCCCTCCACTTT
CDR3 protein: CASSKRDGSPLHF

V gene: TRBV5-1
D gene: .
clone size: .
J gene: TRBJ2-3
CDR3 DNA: TGCGCCAGCAGGTCGACAGTAGTGGTGTTCGATACGCAGTATTTT
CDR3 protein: CASRSTVVVFDTQYF

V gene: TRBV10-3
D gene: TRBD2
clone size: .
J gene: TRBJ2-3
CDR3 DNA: TGTGCCGTCAAGGGCGGGAGGCCAAATGAAGCGCAGTATTTT
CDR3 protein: CAVKGGRPNEAQYF

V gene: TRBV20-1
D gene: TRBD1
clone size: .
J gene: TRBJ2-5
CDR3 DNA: TGCAGTGCTACGTCGGGACAGATACAAGAGACCCAGTACTTC
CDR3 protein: CSATSGQIQETQYF

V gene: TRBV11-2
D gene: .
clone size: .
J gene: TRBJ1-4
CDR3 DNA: TGTGCCAGCAGCTTAGTCTCCGGGAAGGTTGAAAAACTGTTTTTT
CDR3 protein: CASSLVSGKVEKLFF

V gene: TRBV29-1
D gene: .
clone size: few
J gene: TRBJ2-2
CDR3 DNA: TGCAGCGTTGATGGCAGGGCAGCCGGGGAGCTGTTTTTT
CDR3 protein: CSVDGRAAGELFF

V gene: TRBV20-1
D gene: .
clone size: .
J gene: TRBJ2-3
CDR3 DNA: TGCAGTGCTAGAGGTCATGGCGAGGGTACAAATACGCAGTATTTT
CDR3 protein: CSARGHGEGTNTQYF

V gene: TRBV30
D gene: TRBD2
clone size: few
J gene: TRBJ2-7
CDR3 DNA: TGTGCCTGGAGTACAGGACTAGCGGTCTCCTACGAGCAGTACTTC
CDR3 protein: CAWSTGLAVSYEQYF

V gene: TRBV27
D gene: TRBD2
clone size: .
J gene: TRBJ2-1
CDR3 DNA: TGTGCCAGCGCACAGCGGGGGGGCTCTCAGGAGCAGTTCTTC
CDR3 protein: CASAQRGGSQEQFF

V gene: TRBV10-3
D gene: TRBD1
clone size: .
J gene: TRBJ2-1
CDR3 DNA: TGTGCCATCAGTGAGGGACAGGTGCTAGTCAGCAATGAGCAGTTCTTC
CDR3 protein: CAISEGQVLVSNEQFF

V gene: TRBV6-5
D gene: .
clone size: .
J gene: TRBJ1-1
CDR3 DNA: TGTGCCAGCAGGATAAGCGAGAACACTGAAGCTTTCTTT
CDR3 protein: CASRISENTEAFF

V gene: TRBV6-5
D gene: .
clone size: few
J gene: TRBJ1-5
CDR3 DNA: TGTGCCAGCAGTTACGTGGCCGGGGGTCAGCCCCAGCATTTT
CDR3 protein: CASSYVAGGQPQHF

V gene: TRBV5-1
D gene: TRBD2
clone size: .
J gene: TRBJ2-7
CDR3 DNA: TGCGCCAGCAGCGTGGATACCGGGACTAGCAGCTACGAGCAGTACTTC
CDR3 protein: CASSVDTGTSSYEQYF

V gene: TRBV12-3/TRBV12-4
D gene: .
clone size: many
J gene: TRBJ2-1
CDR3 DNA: TGTGCCAGCAGTTGGCGGGGCGGGAATGAGCAGTTCTTC
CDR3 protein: CASSWRGGNEQFF

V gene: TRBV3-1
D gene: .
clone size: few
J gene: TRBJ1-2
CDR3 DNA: TGTGCCAGCAGCCAAGTAGGGGGGCACTATGGCTACACCTTC
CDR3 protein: CASSQVGGHYGYTF

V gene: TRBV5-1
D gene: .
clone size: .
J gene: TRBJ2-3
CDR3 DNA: TGCGCCAGCAGCTTGGCGGGCTTGTGGACAGATACGCAGTATTTT
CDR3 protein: CASSLAGLWTDTQYF